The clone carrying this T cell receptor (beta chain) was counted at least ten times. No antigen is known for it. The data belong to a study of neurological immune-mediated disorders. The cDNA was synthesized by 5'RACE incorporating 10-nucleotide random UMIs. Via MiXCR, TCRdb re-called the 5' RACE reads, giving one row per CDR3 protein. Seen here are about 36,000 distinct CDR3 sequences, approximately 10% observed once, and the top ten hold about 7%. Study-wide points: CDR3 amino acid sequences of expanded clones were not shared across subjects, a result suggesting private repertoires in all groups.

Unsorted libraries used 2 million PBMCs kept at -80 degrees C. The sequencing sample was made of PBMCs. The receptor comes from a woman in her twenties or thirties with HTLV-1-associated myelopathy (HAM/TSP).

The CDR3 reads CSASLTASGRPYNEQFF. The DNA of the CDR3 is TGCAGTGCTAGCTTAACAGCTTCGGGACGGCCCTACAATGAGCAGTTCTTC. This chain links TRBV20-1 with TRBJ2-1; tentatively, D is TRBD1 or TRBD2 (5 bases each). Germline CDR1 is DFQATT and CDR2 is SNEGSKA (reference sequence). The CDR3 runs 17 residues. V was shortened by 3 bases and J by 2 bases, with 20 bases between the two germline ends.